Below are 17 T cell receptor beta chains sequenced from a single sample in a study of OX40 agonist ivuxolimab in advanced cancers. Here immunoSEQ multiplex PCR was the method, and the copy in TCRdb shows in-frame clones only, minus some. The data show around 26,000 clones, approximately 85% seen once. The sequenced sample was CD4+ or CD8+ T cells sorted from blood, obtained in a trial of the OX40 agonist ivuxolimab. Receptors originate from an adult with an advanced solid tumor such as melanoma, head and neck, liver or kidney cancer.

The chain joins TRBV10-3 to TRBJ2-5; 8 bases fit TRBD2. This CDR3 region has 11 residues. Trimming removed 10 bases from V and 4 bases from J; junction bases left unmatched: 2. Germline values: CDR1 ENHRY, CDR2 SYGVKD. For the CDR3, the DNA is TGTGCCACCCGGGGGGGAGAGACCCAGTACTTC. Translation gives CATRGGETQYF.

The chain is built from TRBV27 and TRBJ2-2; tentative D call: TRBD2 (7 bases). CDR1 and CDR2 from the germline V gene are MNHEY and SMNVEV (reference sequence). V gave up 2 bases and J gave up 3 bases, with 10 bases separating them. The CDR3 has 15 amino acids. The CDR3 region has the DNA TGTGCCAGCAGTTTACGGGGGGCGGACACCGGGGAGCTGTTTTTT. Amino acid sequence: CASSLRGADTGELFF.

In its sample, this clone was seen once. V gene TRBV7-2 combines with J gene TRBJ2-1, with 9 bases matching TRBD2. The CDR3 consists of 15 residues. Germline V gene sequence: CDR1 SGHTA, CDR2 FQGNSA. The V and J ends lost 5 bases and 5 bases, in that order; junction bases with no gene match: 7. CDR3 region: CASSTPSGINNEQFF. The CDR3 nucleotides read TGTGCCAGCAGCACACCTAGCGGGATTAACAATGAGCAGTTCTTC.

This clone was found once. This chain links TRBV4-1 with TRBJ1-5; D is unclear. The CDR3 consists of 14 residues. In germline, CDR1 is MGHRA, CDR2 YSYEKL. V was trimmed by 0 bases and J by 4 bases, leaving 7 bases between them. The CDR3 spells CASSQERQNQPQHF. In nucleotides, the CDR3 is TGCGCCAGCAGCCAAGAAAGGCAGAATCAGCCCCAGCATTTT.

This clone was counted a few times. The chain uses TRBV6-1 and TRBJ1-3, with D possibly TRBD1 on 6 matching bases. CDR1 is MNHNS and CDR2 is SASEGT in the germline V gene. With 3 bases removed from V and 6 bases from J, the gap between germline ends came to 12 bases. This CDR3 has 14 residues. The CDR3 region is CASSDGGHENTIYF. The CDR3 region has the DNA TGTGCCAGCAGTGACGGGGGGCACGAAAACACCATATATTTT.

The CDR3, as DNA: TGCAGCGTTGCCCGAGGCGGGGAGCTGTTTTTT. Protein: CSVARGGELFF. This rearrangement joins TRBV29-1 to TRBJ2-2, with D uncertain. Germline V gene lookup returns CDR1 SQVTM and CDR2 ANQGSEA. The V gene lost 4 bases and the J gene lost 7 bases, with 7 bases spanning the gap. The CDR3 loop spans 11 amino acids.

In nucleotides, the CDR3 is TGTGCCAGCAGCTTGGAGTCTAGCGGGGGGGATACGCAGTATTTT. Residues: CASSLESSGGDTQYF. This chain joins TRBV5-4 and TRBJ2-3; 11 nucleotides align to TRBD2. V lost 0 bases, J lost 6 bases, and 3 bases stayed unmatched. The germline V gene encodes CDR1 SGHNT and CDR2 YYREEE (reference sequence). This CDR3 spans 15 amino acids.

This chain links TRBV19 with TRBJ1-6; 7 nucleotides agree with TRBD1. The CDR3 has 15 residues. The germline CDR1 and CDR2 sequences are LNHDA and SQIVND (reference sequence). V was pared by 3 bases and J by 6 bases, with 5 bases of the junction left unmatched. The CDR3 reads CASSMSTGANSPLHF. The CDR3, as DNA: TGTGCCAGTAGTATGTCCACAGGGGCTAATTCACCCCTCCACTTT.

The V gene is TRBV11-2, the J gene TRBJ1-4, with D hard to call. V lost 1 base to trimming and J lost 5 bases, with 14 bases between them. The germline V gene encodes CDR1 SGHAT and CDR2 FQNNGV. The CDR3 sequence is 16 residues long. The CDR3 reads CASSLVFPSGNEKLFF. CDR3 bases: TGTGCCAGCAGCTTAGTTTTCCCATCCGGAAATGAAAAACTGTTTTTT.

This rearrangement joins TRBV6-1 to TRBJ1-3; D is ambiguous. The CDR3 loop spans 15 amino acids. Germline V CDR1 and CDR2: MNHNS, SASEGT. V was shortened by 5 bases and J by 0 bases, with 11 bases between the two germline ends. CDR3 amino acids: CASSRDGSSGNTIYF. CDR3 DNA sequence: TGTGCCAGCAGTCGAGACGGAAGCTCTGGAAACACCATATATTTT.

In regard to this clone: This same CDR3 is encoded by further DNA sequences in the sample. J is TRBJ2-1 and V is TRBV19; TRBD2 matches at 8 bases. The ends lost 5 bases at V and 0 bases at J; junction bases unmatched: 3. The length of the CDR3 is 15 residues. Germline V gives CDR1 LNHDA, CDR2 SQIVND (reference sequence). The CDR3 sequence is CASSPGGSSYNEQFF. The CDR3 nucleotides read TGTGCCAGTAGTCCGGGGGGGAGCTCCTACAATGAGCAGTTCTTC.

This clone was recorded only once. The chain uses TRBV19 and TRBJ1-5; a possible D gene is TRBD1 (5 bases). This CDR3 has 19 residues. Trimming left V 3 bases short and J 0 bases short, with 21 bases between. Germline loops: CDR1 LNHDA, CDR2 SQIVND (reference sequence). The CDR3 coding sequence is TGTGCCAGTAGTATTCTTTGGAGTGGTCGGGGGGATAGCAATCAGCCCCAGCATTTT. Protein: CASSILWSGRGDSNQPQHF.

The chain employs TRBV27 and TRBJ1-5; D is unresolved. Trimming removed 0 bases at V and 3 bases at J, with 6 bases between. CDR1 is MNHEY and CDR2 is SMNVEV in the germline V gene (reference sequence). The CDR3 runs to 14 residues. CDR3 amino acids: CASSLSLANQPQHF. The CDR3 DNA reads TGTGCCAGCAGTTTATCCCTGGCCAATCAGCCCCAGCATTTT.

V is TRBV18 and J is TRBJ1-1; D may be TRBD1 (5 bases). CDR3 size: 15 residues. V was pared by 0 bases and J by 2 bases, with 10 bases between. Germline CDR1 KGHSH, CDR2 LQKENI. CDR3 coding DNA: TGTGCCAGCTCACCACCTGGGACGATAAACACTGAAGCTTTCTTT. Translated, it gives CASSPPGTINTEAFF. Using reference TRBV18 and TRBJ1-1 for the parts outside the CDR3, the full variable domain is NAGVMQNPRHLVRRRGQEARLRCSPMKGHSHVYWYRQLPEEGLKFMVYLQKENIIDESGMPKERFSAEFPKEGPSILRIQQVVRGDSAAYFCASSPPGTINTEAFFGQGTRLTVV.

This clone has only one observation. The chain uses TRBV6-1 and TRBJ1-3; unclear D gene. CDR1 and CDR2 from the germline V gene are MNHNS and SASEGT. V gave up 6 bases and J gave up 0 bases, with 9 bases separating them. This CDR3 contains 14 residues. DNA of the CDR3: TGTGCCAGCAGGCCTCGCGGCTCTGGAAACACCATATATTTT. This codes for CASRPRGSGNTIYF.

This chain connects TRBV7-9 to TRBJ2-2; tentative D call: TRBD2 (5 bases). Trimming shortened V by 7 bases and J by 1 base, and 22 bases separated the two germline ends. The CDR3 is 18 residues long. Looked up from germline, CDR1 is SEHNR and CDR2 is FQNEAQ (reference sequence). The CDR3 DNA reads as TGTGCCAGCATACGGGGTTGGTATAGTACAGAGAACACCGGGGAGCTGTTTTTT. Protein sequence: CASIRGWYSTENTGELFF.

The rearrangement joins TRBV7-3 to TRBJ2-3, with TRBD1 matching 8 bases. The CDR3 is 15 residues long. Germline V gives CDR1 SGHTA, CDR2 FQGTGA. The V segment lost 4 bases and the J segment 2 bases; nucleotides outside the gene matches: 5. The CDR3 sequence: CASSSTGVNTDTQYF. For the CDR3, the DNA is TGTGCCAGCAGCTCGACAGGGGTGAACACAGATACGCAGTATTTT.